The 16 T cell receptor beta chains listed next were all sequenced from one sample in a study of T cell clonality in common variable immunodeficiency. The assay was immunoSEQ multiplex PCR, and TCRdb's table has in-frame clones only and misses some. Recorded here are 45,000 to 55,000 clones, none singletons. The sample consisted of peripheral blood mononuclear cells. Receptor source: a person aged 18 to 70 in good health.

This clone was counted ten times or more. A read error may account for a junction end that differs from germline. The read halts 3 residues ahead of the CDR3 end, with the missing end drawn from the germline J gene. V usage is TRBV5-6 and J usage is TRBJ2-7, with 9 bases identical to TRBD2. The germline V gene has CDR1 SGHDT and CDR2 YYEEEE. The CDR3 runs 14 residues. The sequenced CDR3 bases are TGTGCCAGCACCTTGGGGACTAGCATTCTCGAG. Its translation is CASTLGTSILE. The whole CDR3 sequence reads CASTLGTSILEQYF.

In its sample, this clone was seen many times. Coverage ceases 3 residues before the CDR3 finishes, and the germline J gene fills in the end. Other DNA variants within this sample encode the same CDR3. The chain employs TRBV5-1 and TRBJ1-5; 8 nucleotides agree with TRBD1. The germline V gene encodes CDR1 SGHRS and CDR2 YFSETQ. There are 15 residues in the CDR3. V shed 4 bases, J shed 5 bases, and the junction held 8 bases outside the gene matches. The sequenced part of the CDR3 DNA is TGCGCCAGCAGCCCCACAGGGGGAGACGATCAGCCC. Amino acids: CASSPTGGDDQP. The whole CDR3 is CASSPTGGDDQPQHF.

This clone appeared many times. The DNA read from the CDR3 is TGTGCCAGCAGCCCGACAGGGACTGAG. It translates to CASSPTGTE. The full CDR3 sequence reads CASSPTGTEQFF. This chain uses TRBV14 with TRBJ2-1; 7 nucleotides line up with TRBD1. Read sequence stops 3 residues before the CDR3 end, and the germline J gene provides the missing end. This CDR3 comprises 12 residues. Germline V gene lookup returns CDR1 SGHDN and CDR2 FVKESK. V lost 4 bases, J lost 9 bases, and 3 bases stayed unmatched.

In its sample, this clone was seen many times. The missing CDR3 end, 3 residues past where the read stops, is filled in from the germline J gene. The genes are TRBV4-1 and TRBJ2-1; 9 nucleotides match TRBD2. With V trimmed by 1 base and J by 8 bases, 9 bases remained unmatched. The CDR3 length is 16 residues. Germline CDR1 reads MGHRA; CDR2 reads YSYEKL. The sequenced part of the CDR3 DNA is TGCGCCAGCAGCCAAGTAAGACTAGCGGTCTATGATGAG. Translation gives CASSQVRLAVYDE. The whole CDR3 protein reads CASSQVRLAVYDEQFF.

This clone came up many times. This CDR3 reads CASNYGSGRRSGELFF. The CDR3 DNA, read in part, is TGTGCCAGTAACTATGGTAGCGGGCGCCGGTCCGGGGAG. This rearrangement joins TRBV19 to TRBJ2-2; 7 positions agree with TRBD2. The read terminates 3 residues before the CDR3 end, so the remaining end is supplied by the germline J gene. CDR1 and CDR2 from the germline V gene are LNHDA and SQIVND (reference sequence). With 7 bases clipped from V and 6 bases from J, the junction kept 14 bases outside the gene matches. This CDR3 has 16 amino acids. Drawing the rest from reference TRBV19 and TRBJ2-2, the complete variable domain is DGGITQSPKYLFRKEGQNVTLSCEQNLNHDAMYWYRQDPGQGLRLIYYSQIVNDFQKGDIAEGYSVSREKKESFPLTVTSAQKNPTAFYLCASNYGSGRRSGELFFGEGSRLTVL.

This clone has more than one count but fewer than ten. Read coverage stops 3 residues before the CDR3 terminus; the germline J gene supplies the remainder. The rearrangement joins TRBV11-2 to TRBJ2-3, with 10 bases that match TRBD2. V gave up 2 bases and J gave up 1 base; unmatched junction bases: 0. Germline CDR1 is SGHAT and CDR2 is FQNNGV. This CDR3 is 15 amino acids long. The CDR3 loop reads CASSLLAGGTDTQYF. The DNA read from the CDR3 is TGTGCCAGCAGCTTACTAGCGGGAGGCACAGATACG.

In its sample, this clone was seen many times. The observed sequence ends 3 residues before the CDR3 terminus, with the missing tail filled in from the germline J gene. The chain links TRBV7-2 to TRBJ2-7; the D is unclear. Germline CDR1 and CDR2: SGHTA and FQGNSA. The CDR3 extends over 15 amino acids. Trimming removed 0 bases at V and 0 bases at J, with 9 bases between. CDR3 protein: CASSLAFLSSYEQYF. The CDR3 DNA, read in part, is TGTGCCAGCAGCTTAGCTTTCCTAAGCTCCTACGAG.

This clone was seen many times. The read is 3 residues too short to cover the CDR3 end, so that end is filled in from the germline J gene. Other DNA sequences within the sample encode an identical CDR3. The chain carries TRBV20-1 and TRBJ1-4; 8 nucleotides align to TRBD1. V lost 2 bases to trimming and J lost 1 base; unmatched junction nucleotides: 3. Germline CDR1 and CDR2: DFQATT and SNEGSKA (reference sequence). CDR3 length: 15 amino acids. The part of the CDR3 DNA that was read is TGCAGTGCTAGAAGAACAGGGGGAACTAATGAAAAA. As protein: CSARRTGGTNEK. The whole CDR3 protein is CSARRTGGTNEKLFF.

This clone has more than one count but fewer than ten. The read ends 3 residues before the CDR3 terminus; that terminus is restored from the germline J gene. The rearrangement links TRBV5-1 to TRBJ2-5; D gene ambiguous. The germline V gene encodes CDR1 SGHRS and CDR2 YFSETQ. Between the trimmed V and J ends, which lost 0 bases and 3 bases, there was a span of 12 bases. This CDR3 has 15 residues. The DNA read from the CDR3 is TGCGCCAGCAGCTTGGGGGCACCTGAGGAAGAGACC. Its translation is CASSLGAPEEET. The complete CDR3 protein is CASSLGAPEEETQYF.

This clone was recorded many times. The read comes to an end 3 residues before the CDR3 does, leaving the germline J gene to fill in the end. V gene TRBV19 combines with J gene TRBJ2-1; 10 bases fit TRBD2. The CDR3 spans 14 residues. The V gene's germline CDR1 is LNHDA and CDR2 SQIVND (reference sequence). Germline trimming cut 6 bases from V and 9 bases from J; bases unmatched to any gene: 8. CDR3 bases read: TGTGCCAGTAGAGGGCTAGCGGGAGTCCCTGAG. It encodes CASRGLAGVPE. The full CDR3 sequence reads CASRGLAGVPEQFF.

Ten or more counts support this clone. The CDR3 is cut off 3 residues early in the read; its end comes from the germline J gene. This chain links TRBV19 with TRBJ2-7, with TRBD1 identical over 9 bases. This CDR3 has 14 residues. Germline trimming cut 3 bases from V and 5 bases from J; bases unmatched to any gene: 5. Germline-derived CDR1 and CDR2 are LNHDA and SQIVND (reference sequence). The DNA read from the CDR3 is TGTGCCAGTAGTATTGAACAGGGGGCCCACGAG. Translated, it gives CASSIEQGAHE. The whole CDR3 protein is CASSIEQGAHEQYF.

This clone was detected many times. The read terminates 3 residues before the CDR3 end, so the remaining end is supplied by the germline J gene. The chain links TRBV5-8 to TRBJ2-5, with 11 positions matching TRBD2. The V gene's germline CDR1 is SGHTS and CDR2 YDEGEE. This CDR3 is built from 15 residues. Trimming cost V 4 bases and J 2 bases; bases outside gene matches: 4. The DNA read from the CDR3 is TGTGCCAGCAGCGAGGGACTAGCGGCTCAAGAGACC. Translation gives CASSEGLAAQET. The whole CDR3 sequence reads CASSEGLAAQETQYF.

This clone was counted at least ten times. The CDR3 end is not reached by the read, which stops 3 residues before it; the germline J gene fills it in. The chain joins TRBV20-1 to TRBJ2-7; possibly TRBD2 for D (6 bases). The CDR3 has 14 amino acids. V was cut by 5 bases and J by 0 bases, with 14 bases left in between. CDR1 is DFQATT and CDR2 is SNEGSKA in the germline V gene (reference sequence). The covered CDR3 bases are TGCAGTGCTTTGAATCTAGCGAACTCCTACGAG. Its protein product is CSALNLANSYE. The whole CDR3 sequence is CSALNLANSYEQYF.

There are many counts of this clone. The missing CDR3 end, 3 residues past where the read stops, is filled in from the germline J gene. The rearrangement links TRBV6-2 or TRBV6-3 to TRBJ2-5; no clear D. Per germline, CDR1 MNHEY and CDR2 SVGEGT. This CDR3 contains 13 residues. Between the trimmed V and J ends, which lost 5 bases and 5 bases, there was a span of 12 bases. Here the CDR3 reads CASSQTHVETQYF. The CDR3 bases that were read are TGTGCCAGCAGTCAGACTCATGTGGAGACC.

The table lists this clone with many counts. The observed sequence ends 3 residues before the CDR3 terminus, with the missing tail filled in from the germline J gene. The V and J genes are TRBV7-2 and TRBJ2-1; weak D call: TRBD1 (5 bases). The germline V and J ends were trimmed by 7 bases and 6 bases, with 19 bases remaining between them. The CDR3 sequence is 15 residues long. Germline values: CDR1 SGHTA, CDR2 FQGNSA. CDR3 loop: CASTAGSVVGNEQFF. The covered CDR3 bases are TGTGCCAGCACCGCAGGGTCGGTTGTGGGCAATGAG.

This clone was found many times. The sequenced fragment ends 3 residues before the CDR3 boundary, so the rest is inferred from the germline J gene. This chain joins TRBV7-6 and TRBJ2-7, with TRBD2 matching over 7 bases. CDR1 and CDR2 from the germline V gene are SGHVS and FNYEAQ. The CDR3 totals 12 residues. The V gene end was trimmed by 5 bases and the J gene end by 3 bases; junction bases not matched to a gene: 1. The CDR3 protein is CASSGLDYEQYF. The CDR3 DNA, read in part, is TGTGCCAGCAGCGGACTAGACTACGAG.